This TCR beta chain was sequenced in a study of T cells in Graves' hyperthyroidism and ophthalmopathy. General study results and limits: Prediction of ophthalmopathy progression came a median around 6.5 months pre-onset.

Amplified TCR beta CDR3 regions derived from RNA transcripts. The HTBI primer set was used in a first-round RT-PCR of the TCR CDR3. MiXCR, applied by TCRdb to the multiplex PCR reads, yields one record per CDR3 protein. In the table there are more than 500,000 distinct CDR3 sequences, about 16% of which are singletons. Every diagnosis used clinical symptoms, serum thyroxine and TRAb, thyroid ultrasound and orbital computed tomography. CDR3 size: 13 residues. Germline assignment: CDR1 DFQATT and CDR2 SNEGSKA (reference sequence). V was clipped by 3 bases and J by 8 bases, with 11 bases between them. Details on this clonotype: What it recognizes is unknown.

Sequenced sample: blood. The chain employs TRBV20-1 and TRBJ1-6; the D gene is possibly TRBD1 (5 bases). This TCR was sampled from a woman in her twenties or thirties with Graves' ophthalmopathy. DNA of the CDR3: TGCAGTGCTAGGGGGGGTGGTGATTCACCCCTCCACTTT. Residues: CSARGGGDSPLHF.